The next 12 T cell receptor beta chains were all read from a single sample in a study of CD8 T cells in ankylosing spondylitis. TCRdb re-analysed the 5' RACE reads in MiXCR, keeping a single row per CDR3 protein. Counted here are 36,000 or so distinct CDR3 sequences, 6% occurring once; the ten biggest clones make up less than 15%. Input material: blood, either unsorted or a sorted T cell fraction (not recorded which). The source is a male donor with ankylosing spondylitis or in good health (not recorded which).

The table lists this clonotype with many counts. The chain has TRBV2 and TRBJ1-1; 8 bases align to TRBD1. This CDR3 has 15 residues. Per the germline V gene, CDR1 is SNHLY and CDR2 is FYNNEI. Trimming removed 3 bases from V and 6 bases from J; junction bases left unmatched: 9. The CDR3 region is CASSEPGTGWAEAFF. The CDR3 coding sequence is TGTGCCAGCAGTGAGCCCGGGACAGGTTGGGCTGAAGCTTTCTTT.

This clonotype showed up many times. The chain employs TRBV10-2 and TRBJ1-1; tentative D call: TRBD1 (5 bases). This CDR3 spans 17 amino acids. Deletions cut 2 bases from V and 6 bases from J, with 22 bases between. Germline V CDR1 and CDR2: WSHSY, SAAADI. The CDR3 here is CASSENFGGTKLSEAFF. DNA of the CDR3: TGCGCCAGCAGTGAGAATTTTGGGGGGACGAAATTGTCTGAAGCTTTCTTT.

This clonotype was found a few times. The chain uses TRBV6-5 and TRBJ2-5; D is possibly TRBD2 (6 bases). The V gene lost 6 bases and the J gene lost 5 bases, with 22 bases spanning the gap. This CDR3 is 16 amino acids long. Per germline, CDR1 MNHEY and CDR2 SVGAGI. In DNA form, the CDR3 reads TGTGCCAGCAGGGGGGTAGCTCGGGGGTGGGGGGAGACCCAGTACTTC. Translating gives CASRGVARGWGETQYF.

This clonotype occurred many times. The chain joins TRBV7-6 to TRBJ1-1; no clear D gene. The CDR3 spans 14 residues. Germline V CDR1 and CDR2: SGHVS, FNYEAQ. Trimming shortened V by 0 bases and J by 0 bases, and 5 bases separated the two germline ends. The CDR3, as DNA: TGTGCCAGCAGCTTAGCCGGGATGAACACTGAAGCTTTCTTT. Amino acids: CASSLAGMNTEAFF. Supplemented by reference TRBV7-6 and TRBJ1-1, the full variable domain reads GAGVSQSPRYKVTKRGQDVALRCDPISGHVSLYWYRQALGQGPEFLTYFNYEAQQDKSGLPNDRFSAERPEGSISTLTIQRTEQRDSAMYRCASSLAGMNTEAFFGQGTRLTVV.

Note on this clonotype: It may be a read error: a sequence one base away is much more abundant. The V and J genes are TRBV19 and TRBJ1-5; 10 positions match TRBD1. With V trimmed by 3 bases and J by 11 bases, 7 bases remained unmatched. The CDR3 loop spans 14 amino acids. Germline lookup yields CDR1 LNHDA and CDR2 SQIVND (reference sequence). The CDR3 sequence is CASSIRDRGQSQHF. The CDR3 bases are TGTGCCAGTAGTATTCGGGACAGGGGCCAGTCCCAGCATTTT.

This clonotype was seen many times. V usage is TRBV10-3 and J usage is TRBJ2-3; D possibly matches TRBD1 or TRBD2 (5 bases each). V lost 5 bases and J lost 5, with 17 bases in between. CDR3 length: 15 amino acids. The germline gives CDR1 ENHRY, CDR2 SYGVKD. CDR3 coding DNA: TGTGCCATCAGTACCGGGACCCCTTTTCGAGATACGCAGTATTTT. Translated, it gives CAISTGTPFRDTQYF.

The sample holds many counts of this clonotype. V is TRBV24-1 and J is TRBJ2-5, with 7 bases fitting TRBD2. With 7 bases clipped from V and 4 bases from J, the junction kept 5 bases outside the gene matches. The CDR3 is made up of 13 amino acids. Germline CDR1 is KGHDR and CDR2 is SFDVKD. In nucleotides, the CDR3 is TGTGCCACCAGAACCCCTAGCGGAGAGACCCAGTACTTC. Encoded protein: CATRTPSGETQYF.

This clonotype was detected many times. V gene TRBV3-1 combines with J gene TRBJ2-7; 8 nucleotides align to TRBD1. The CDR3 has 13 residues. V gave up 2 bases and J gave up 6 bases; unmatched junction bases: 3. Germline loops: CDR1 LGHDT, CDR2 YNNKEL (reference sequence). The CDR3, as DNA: TGTGCCAGCAGCCAAACAACAGGGGGCGAGCAGTACTTC. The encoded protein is CASSQTTGGEQYF.

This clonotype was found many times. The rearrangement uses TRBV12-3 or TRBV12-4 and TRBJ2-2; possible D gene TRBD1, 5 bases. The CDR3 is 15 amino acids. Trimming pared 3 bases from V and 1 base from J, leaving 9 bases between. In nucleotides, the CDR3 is TGTGCCAGCAGTTTCGTGGACAAGAACACCGGGGAGCTGTTTTTT. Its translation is CASSFVDKNTGELFF.

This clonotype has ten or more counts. The CDR3 here is CSATKRGGADTQYF. The CDR3 DNA reads as TGCAGTGCAACTAAGCGGGGGGGGGCAGATACGCAGTATTTT. The chain is built from TRBV20-1 and TRBJ2-3; 10 bases fit TRBD2. CDR3 length: 14 amino acids. V lost 6 bases to trimming and J lost 4 bases; unmatched junction nucleotides: 7. From germline, CDR1 is DFQATT and CDR2 SNEGSKA (reference sequence).

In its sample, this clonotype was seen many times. CDR3 DNA: TGTGCCAGCTCACCTCAGGGGGGCTCCTACAATGAGCAGTTCTTC. Its protein is CASSPQGGSYNEQFF. The chain is built from TRBV18 and TRBJ2-1; D might be TRBD1 (7 bases). Germline V gene lookup returns CDR1 KGHSH and CDR2 LQKENI. V lost 3 bases, J lost 0 bases, and 9 bases lay in between. CDR3 length: 15 amino acids.

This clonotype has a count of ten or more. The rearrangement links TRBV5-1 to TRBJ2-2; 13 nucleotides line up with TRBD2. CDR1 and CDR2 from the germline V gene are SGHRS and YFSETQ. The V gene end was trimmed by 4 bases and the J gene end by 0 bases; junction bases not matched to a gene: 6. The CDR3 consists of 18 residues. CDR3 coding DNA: TGCGCCAGCAGCCCTAGGACTAGCGGGGGCCCGAACACCGGGGAGCTGTTTTTT. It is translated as CASSPRTSGGPNTGELFF.